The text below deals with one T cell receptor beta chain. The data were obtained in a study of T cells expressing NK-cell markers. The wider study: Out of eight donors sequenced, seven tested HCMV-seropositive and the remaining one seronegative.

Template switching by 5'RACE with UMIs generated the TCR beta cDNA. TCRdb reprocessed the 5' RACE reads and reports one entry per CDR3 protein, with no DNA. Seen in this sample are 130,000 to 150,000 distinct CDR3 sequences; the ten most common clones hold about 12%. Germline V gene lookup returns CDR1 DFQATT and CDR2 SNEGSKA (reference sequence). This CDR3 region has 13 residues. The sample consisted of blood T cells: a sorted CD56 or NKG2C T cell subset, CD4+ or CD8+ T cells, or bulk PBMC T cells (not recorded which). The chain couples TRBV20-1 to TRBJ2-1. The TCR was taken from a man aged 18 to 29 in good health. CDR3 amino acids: CSALDGLYMEQFF.